This T cell receptor (beta chain) was found in a study of beta chain features in type 1 diabetes. Study background: Patients shared similar age, gender and cell yields with healthy donors.

This clone showed up just a few times. Its antigen is as yet unknown. Study observations and caveats: VDJ junctions from type 1 diabetes patients carried fewer insertions and larger deletions.

Germline V lookup: CDR1 MNHNS, CDR2 SASEGT. V lost 4 bases, J lost 2 bases, and 8 bases lay in between. CDR3 length: 13 residues. A sort by CD45RO/CCR7/CD25/CD127/CD95/CD27 yielded CD4+ naive, central memory, regulatory and stem cell-like memory cells. Isolated RNA was reverse transcribed in full, so expressed TCRB transcripts were sequenced. TCRdb's table, derived via immunoSEQ multiplex PCR, lists solely in-frame clones and lacks some. Among about 250,000 clones, 13% to 15% were seen once, and the ten largest hold approximately 0.024%. The chain couples TRBV6-1 to TRBJ2-5, with TRBD1 as a possible D gene (6 bases). The TCR sequence derives from a woman aged 40 to 50 in good health. Specimen: naive CD4+ T cells from blood. CDR3 sequence: CASSGTEQETQYF. The CDR3 region has the DNA TGTGCCAGCAGTGGGACAGAACAAGAGACCCAGTACTTC.